The 3 T cell receptor beta chains below all came from one sample that was sequenced in a study of blood T cells in healthy people across ages. Next came a second PCR, run for about 6 to 12 cycles, which used a sample-barcoded 5' primer along with a J-beta primer mix. TCRdb ran MiXCR on the 5' RACE reads and lists one entry per CDR3 protein. The repertoire holds roughly 1,100,000 distinct CDR3 sequences, with roughly a quarter as singletons. These data also formed part of another study, on T cells of mothers and their children.

Sequencing was performed on blood. These receptors were obtained from a girl aged 2-15 years in good health.

CDR3 in amino acids: CASSPPTFGVFYPNEQFF. Written as DNA, the CDR3 is TGTGCCAGCTCACCACCAACTTTCGGGGTTTTTTATCCCAATGAGCAGTTCTTC. The chain uses TRBV18 and TRBJ2-1, with a possible D match to TRBD2 (5 bases). Germline values: CDR1 KGHSH, CDR2 LQKENI. Trimming stripped 0 bases from V and 6 bases from J, with 21 bases between. The CDR3 length is 18 residues.

This clonotype was picked up a small number of times. The missing conserved phenylalanine or tryptophan at the end of this CDR3 makes a read error likely. The chain is built from TRBV10-3 and TRBJ2-3; 7 bases line up with TRBD2. The CDR3 consists of 14 residues. CDR1 is ENHRY, CDR2 SYGVKD, per germline. V lost 11 bases to trimming and J lost 0 bases; unmatched junction nucleotides: 8. This CDR3 is CAFKGGTSTDTQYL. The CDR3, as DNA: TGTGCCTTCAAGGGAGGGACCAGCACAGATACGCAGTATCTT.

There are a few counts of this clonotype. The V call is TRBV2, the J call TRBJ1-1; no clear D. Germline V gene data show CDR1 as SNHLY and CDR2 as FYNNEI. This CDR3 contains 14 residues. The V end was cut by 3 bases, the J end by 1 base, with 9 bases between. The CDR3 DNA follows: TGTGCCAGCAGTGAGACCCGGGGGAACACTGAAGCTTTCTTT. Translation: CASSETRGNTEAFF. Complete variable domain (other parts from reference TRBV2 and TRBJ1-1): EPEVTQTPSHQVTQMGQEVILRCVPISNHLYFYWYRQILGQKVEFLVSFYNNEISEKSEIFDDQFSVERPDGSNFTLKIRSTKLEDSAMYFCASSETRGNTEAFFGQGTRLTVV.